These 26 T cell receptor beta chains came from one sample sequenced in a study of identical twins. From the 5' RACE reads, TCRdb called clonotypes with MiXCR, one entry per CDR3 protein. The sample holds about 690,000 distinct CDR3 sequences; around 6% are singletons and the top ten take 1.5% to 2%. The material sequenced was naive T cells sorted from blood. The receptors originated from a young man in good health.

This clonotype has more than one count but fewer than ten. The chain combines TRBV6-2 or TRBV6-3 with TRBJ2-7; no definite D call. The V gene lost 6 bases and the J gene lost 3 bases, with 12 bases spanning the gap. Germline CDR1 reads MNHEY; CDR2 reads SVGEGT. There are 13 residues in the CDR3. The CDR3 protein is CASRPGPHYEQYF. In DNA form, the CDR3 reads TGTGCCAGCAGACCGGGCCCTCACTACGAGCAGTACTTC.

The table lists this clonotype with a few counts. This chain uses TRBV7-2 with TRBJ2-5; 8 bases match TRBD1. The CDR3 extends over 16 amino acids. V was clipped by 6 bases and J by 1 base; unmatched bases: 10. Per the germline V gene, CDR1 is SGHTA and CDR2 is FQGNSA. The CDR3 bases are TGTGCCAGCAGTATAGGACAGGGTGTCGTCCAAGAGACCCAGTACTTC. This encodes CASSIGQGVVQETQYF.

This clonotype was seen only a few times. The rearrangement uses TRBV5-5 and TRBJ2-7, with TRBD1 identical over 9 bases. Germline V gene sequence: CDR1 SGHKS, CDR2 YYEKEE (reference sequence). The CDR3 spans 17 residues. With V trimmed by 0 bases and J by 2 bases, 9 bases remained unmatched. As DNA, the CDR3 is TGTGCCAGCAGCTTGGCCTCCGGGACAGGGAGCGCCTACGAGCAGTACGTC. Protein product: CASSLASGTGSAYEQYV.

This clonotype was found a few times. V is TRBV4-2 and J is TRBJ2-1, with D perhaps TRBD2 (6 bases). V lost 0 bases, J lost 9 bases, and 15 bases lay in between. The CDR3 loop spans 15 amino acids. Germline CDR1 is LGHNA and CDR2 is YNFKEQ. The CDR3 DNA reads TGTGCCAGCAGCCAAGACACAGCGGGCACGGGTGAGCAGTTCTTC. It specifies CASSQDTAGTGEQFF.

This clonotype was observed a few times. The chain combines TRBV6-5 with TRBJ1-2; perhaps TRBD1 as D (5 bases). The CDR3 is 15 residues long. Trimming cost V 0 bases and J 4 bases, with 12 bases left between them. In germline, CDR1 is MNHEY, CDR2 SVGAGI. The CDR3 sequence is CASSYSRGVPYGYTF. In DNA, the CDR3 is TGTGCCAGCAGTTACTCGCGGGGGGTCCCCTATGGCTACACCTTC.

The chain couples TRBV18 to TRBJ1-6; unclear D gene. The V and J ends lost 3 bases and 4 bases respectively, with 7 bases between them. CDR1 and CDR2 (germline): KGHSH, LQKENI. This CDR3 region has 14 residues. CDR3 residues: CASSPDLYNSPLHF. CDR3 nucleotide sequence: TGTGCCAGCTCACCGGACCTTTATAATTCACCCCTCCACTTT.

The CDR3 spells CASSQDGQGRYF. CDR3 in DNA: TGCGCCAGCAGCCAAGACGGGCAAGGACGGTACTTC. The rearrangement uses TRBV4-1 and TRBJ2-5; D unresolved. Trimming pared 0 bases from V and 13 bases from J, leaving 12 bases between. CDR3 length equals 12 residues. The germline V gene encodes CDR1 MGHRA and CDR2 YSYEKL.

The chain combines TRBV6-2 or TRBV6-3 with TRBJ2-1, with TRBD2 matching over 16 bases. V trimming: 6 bases; J trimming: 8 bases; junction bases outside the gene matches: 7. The CDR3 has 16 amino acids. Germline V gene lookup returns CDR1 MNHEY and CDR2 SVGEGT. CDR3 in amino acids: CASSHGTSGRAHEQFF. The DNA of the CDR3 is TGTGCCAGCAGCCACGGGACTAGCGGGAGGGCCCATGAGCAGTTCTTC.

This clonotype was recorded many times. The rearrangement joins TRBV29-1 to TRBJ2-2; no reliable D call. Looked up from germline, CDR1 is SQVTM and CDR2 is ANQGSEA. Trimming left V 4 bases short and J 2 bases short, with 8 bases between. The CDR3 runs to 13 residues. As DNA, the CDR3 is TGCAGCGTTGTAGGACCAAACACCGGGGAGCTGTTTTTT. This encodes CSVVGPNTGELFF.

This clonotype was recorded many times. V gene TRBV6-1 combines with J gene TRBJ2-1, with 9 positions matching TRBD1. This CDR3 is built from 14 residues. Per the germline V gene, CDR1 is MNHNS and CDR2 is SASEGT. V was clipped by 7 bases and J by 7 bases; unmatched bases: 8. CDR3 protein: CASKTGTGKNEQFF. In DNA, the CDR3 is TGTGCCAGCAAAACCGGGACAGGGAAAAATGAGCAGTTCTTC.

The chain couples TRBV5-1 to TRBJ2-1; 8 bases match TRBD2. The junction had 9 bases not matched to a gene; V was cut back by 0 bases and J by 1 base. The CDR3 contains 18 residues. CDR1 is SGHRS and CDR2 is YFSETQ in the germline V gene. CDR3 sequence reads: CASSLEVISGTSYNEQFF. The DNA of the CDR3 is TGCGCCAGCAGCTTGGAGGTAATTAGCGGGACGTCCTACAATGAGCAGTTCTTC. Filled out from reference TRBV5-1 and TRBJ2-1, the complete variable domain reads KAGVTQTPRYLIKTRGQQVTLSCSPISGHRSVSWYQQTPGQGLQFLFEYFSETQRNKGNFPGRFSGRQFSNSRSEMNVSTLELGDSALYLCASSLEVISGTSYNEQFFGPGTRLTVL.

This clonotype appeared a few times. V usage is TRBV25-1 and J usage is TRBJ2-5, with TRBD2 matching over 10 bases. Losses at the gene ends were 4 bases for V and 5 bases for J; bases not matched to a gene: 1. This CDR3 spans 13 amino acids. CDR1 and CDR2 from the germline V gene are MGHDK and SYGVNS. CDR3 nucleotide sequence: TGTGCCAGCAGTGGAGCGGGAGGGGAGACCCAGTACTTC. Encoded protein: CASSGAGGETQYF.

This clonotype was seen at least ten times. This chain uses TRBV11-2 with TRBJ2-7; 9 bases match TRBD2. V trimming: 1 base; J trimming: 2 bases; junction bases outside the gene matches: 3. The CDR3 is made up of 15 amino acids. The germline gives CDR1 SGHAT, CDR2 FQNNGV. As DNA, the CDR3 is TGTGCCAGCAGCTTAGGACTAGCGGACCCCTACGAGCAGTACTTC. It specifies CASSLGLADPYEQYF.

This clonotype was recorded at least ten times. The chain is built from TRBV24-1 and TRBJ2-3; 7 bases agree with TRBD2. In germline, CDR1 is KGHDR, CDR2 SFDVKD. The trim removed 4 bases at V and 9 bases at J, leaving 9 bases unmatched. This CDR3 region has 14 residues. CDR3 sequence: CATSDMKGRGTQYF. CDR3 DNA sequence: TGTGCCACCAGTGACATGAAAGGGAGGGGCACGCAGTATTTT.

This clonotype was counted many times. The chain uses TRBV4-3 and TRBJ2-7, with no clear D. The CDR3 extends over 13 amino acids. The germline V gene has CDR1 LGHNA and CDR2 YSLEER. Trimming cost V 3 bases and J 2 bases, with 8 bases left between them. CDR3 bases: TGCGCCAGCAGCCACTCATCAACCTACGAGCAGTACTTC. This encodes CASSHSSTYEQYF.

There are many counts of this clonotype. This chain uses TRBV29-1 with TRBJ2-5, with 7 bases lining up with TRBD1. The germline V gene encodes CDR1 SQVTM and CDR2 ANQGSEA. V lost 7 bases to trimming and J lost 4 bases; unmatched junction nucleotides: 3. The CDR3 totals 11 residues. The CDR3 DNA sequence: TGCAGCGCCTGGACAGGAGAGACCCAGTACTTC. Its translation: CSAWTGETQYF. The full variable domain, its missing parts supplied by reference TRBV29-1 and TRBJ2-5, is SAVISQKPSRDICQRGTSLTIQCQVDSQVTMMFWYRQQPGQSLTLIATANQGSEATYESGFVIDKFPISRPNLTFSTLTVSNMSPEDSSIYLCSAWTGETQYFGPGTRLLVL.

This chain links TRBV12-3 or TRBV12-4 with TRBJ2-1, with 10 bases that match TRBD1. J gave up 6 bases and V 0 bases, and 2 bases lay outside the gene matches. The CDR3 spans 15 residues. CDR3 residues: CASSLAGQGFNEQFF. As DNA, the CDR3 is TGTGCCAGCAGTTTAGCGGGACAGGGGTTCAATGAGCAGTTCTTC.

A remark on this clonotype: The conserved phenylalanine or tryptophan normally closing the CDR3 is absent here, so this likely arose from a read error. The J gene is TRBJ1-5, the V gene TRBV20-1; no definite D call. This CDR3 is built from 16 residues. Germline CDR1 DFQATT, CDR2 SNEGSKA (reference sequence). Trimming took 0 bases from V and 0 from J, leaving 12 bases between them. For the CDR3, the DNA is TGCAGTGCTAGAGATAATGCCAGGTCTAGCAATCAGCCCCAGCATTGT. Protein: CSARDNARSSNQPQHC.

This clonotype was detected many times. V and J are TRBV6-6 and TRBJ2-5; D possibly corresponds to TRBD1 (5 bases). CDR1 and CDR2 (germline): MNHNY, SVGAGI (reference sequence). This CDR3 comprises 12 residues. Trimming removed 5 bases at V and 2 bases at J, with 6 bases between. The CDR3 loop reads CASSRTQETQYF. The DNA for the CDR3 is TGTGCCAGCAGTAGGACACAAGAGACCCAGTACTTC.

This clonotype was seen repeatedly, ten times or more. This chain links TRBV20-1 with TRBJ2-1; 12 nucleotides line up with TRBD2. This CDR3 is built from 15 residues. After removal of 1 base from V and 6 bases from J, the junction contained 4 bases not matched to a gene. The germline V gene encodes CDR1 DFQATT and CDR2 SNEGSKA (reference sequence). The CDR3 DNA reads as TGCAGTGCTAGAGGACTAGCGGGAGCCGGCAATGAGCAGTTCTTC. Encoded protein: CSARGLAGAGNEQFF.

This sequence joins TRBV19 and TRBJ2-3; perhaps TRBD2 as D (6 bases). Germline CDR1 and CDR2: LNHDA and SQIVND (reference sequence). V dropped 7 bases and J dropped 4 bases, with 24 bases sitting between them. CDR3 size: 17 residues. CDR3 coding DNA: TGTGCCAGTACCGGAGGGATCGTAGGGCTGAGCTCAGATACGCAGTATTTT. This encodes CASTGGIVGLSSDTQYF.

This clonotype was picked up a small number of times. The rearrangement links TRBV28 to TRBJ2-7, with no clear D. Germline V CDR1 and CDR2: MDHEN, SYDVKM. V lost 5 bases, J lost 2 bases, and 19 bases lay in between. The CDR3 consists of 16 residues. The chain's CDR3 is CASSNQGRAPTYEQYF. The DNA of the CDR3 is TGTGCCAGCAGTAATCAAGGCCGCGCCCCAACCTACGAGCAGTACTTC.

This clonotype was counted between two and nine times. The chain couples TRBV30 to TRBJ2-3, with TRBD1 identical over 7 bases. This CDR3 contains 14 residues. Germline CDR1 is GTSNPN and CDR2 is SVGIG (reference sequence). V was clipped by 0 bases and J by 6 bases; unmatched bases: 6. The CDR3: CAWSVRGLGDTQYF. The DNA for the CDR3 is TGTGCCTGGAGTGTAAGGGGGCTAGGCGATACGCAGTATTTT. Variable domain in full (rest from reference TRBV30 and TRBJ2-3): SQTIHQWPATLVQPVGSPLSLECTVEGTSNPNLYWYRQAAGRGLQLLFYSVGIGQISSEVPQNLSASRPQDRQFILSSKKLLLSDSGFYLCAWSVRGLGDTQYFGPGTRLTVL.

The rearrangement uses TRBV6-1 and TRBJ1-1; maybe TRBD1 (5 bases). This CDR3 is built from 13 residues. Trimming stripped 6 bases from V and 5 bases from J, with 13 bases between. From germline, CDR1 is MNHNS and CDR2 SASEGT. The CDR3 spells CASRSTGWTEAFF. For the CDR3, the DNA is TGTGCCAGCAGGTCTACAGGATGGACTGAAGCTTTCTTT.

This clonotype has ten or more counts. The rearrangement uses TRBV15 and TRBJ1-4, with a weak D call TRBD1 (6 bases). The CDR3 has 16 amino acids. Germline V gene lookup returns CDR1 LNHNV and CDR2 YYDKDF (reference sequence). Trimming shortened V by 0 bases and J by 1 base, and 9 bases separated the two germline ends. CDR3 nucleotides: TGTGCCACCAGCAGAGATGGCAGGGGAACTAATGAAAAACTGTTTTTT. This encodes CATSRDGRGTNEKLFF.

This clonotype was observed many times. V is TRBV5-1 and J is TRBJ2-7, with 9 bases fitting TRBD1. There are 15 residues in the CDR3. The trim removed 0 bases at V and 4 bases at J, leaving 5 bases unmatched. Germline V gene lookup returns CDR1 SGHRS and CDR2 YFSETQ. The CDR3 loop is CASSLAGTGIYEQYF. The CDR3 nucleotides read TGCGCCAGCAGCTTGGCAGGGACAGGGATATACGAGCAGTACTTC.